This T cell receptor beta chain comes out of a study of response to subunit inactivated influenza vaccine. Germline V gene lookup returns CDR1 KGHDR and CDR2 SFDVKD. This CDR3 spans 14 amino acids. V was cut by 6 bases and J by 4 bases, with 12 bases left in between. TCRdb used MiXCR to reprocess the RT-PCR reads, holding one entry per CDR3 protein. The sample holds about 700,000 distinct CDR3 sequences, 14% seen once. This clonotype was seen a few times. The chain is built from TRBV24-1 and TRBJ2-1; D may match TRBD1 or TRBD2 (5 bases each). This receptor was identified in a man aged 50 or older who received an inactivated influenza vaccine. The sample was PBMCs from blood, taken less than 15 days before vaccination. This chain's CDR3 is CATSQPGLYNEQFF. For the CDR3, the DNA is TGTGCCACCAGTCAGCCGGGGCTTTACAATGAGCAGTTCTTC.